This entry features one TCR beta chain sequence. Its recognized antigen is unknown. One base away there is no much larger clone; base qualities are not given. Libraries were prepared through the immunoSEQ multiplex PCR assay. For most patients, high-throughput TCR-beta CDR3 sequencing of genomic DNA was performed by Adaptive Biotechnologies. The authors' analysis ran thus. TCR sequencing data were retrieved from Adaptive's ImmunoSEQ software for around 18 patients, whereas a few other patients were processed with MiXCR and VDJtools. CDR3 nucleotide sequences shared between donor and recipient were removed because their origin could not be assigned. At least 2-fold expansion over unstimulated cells and a minimum CFSE-low frequency of 0.002% (template counts) or 0.001% (read counts) were required for clones to be classified as alloreactive. Clones were considered mappable if detected in sequenced pre-transplant spleen, lymph node, or MLR CFSE-low populations of the donor or recipient. The cumulative frequency of alloreactive clones was calculated as a percentage of all sequences, weighted by copy number. What TCRdb holds here is the immuneACCESS table cut down to in-frame rearrangements. Part of the clones is not present; checked against another copy, under half of the missing clones reflect an unresolved V gene, and the others are unexplained. Clone size and the V and J calls come from that table; the DNA yielded D and trimming. The table for this sample lists about 97,000 clones; around 90% of them were counted only once. Of the sample, about 16% is held by the ten largest clones.

The source of the sample is a study of graft-versus-host responses after intestinal transplantation (dated by TCRdb to the early 2020s). Turning to the overall study: Multivisceral, liver-intestinal, or isolated intestinal transplants were received by the recipients. Every recipient was given anti-thymocyte globulin induction, then maintenance tacrolimus and steroids for roughly 3 years. After intestinal transplantation, graft-versus-host and host-versus-graft alloreactive T cell clones in the graft, circulation and bone marrow were tracked using bulk TCR-beta CDR3 sequencing. Alloreactive clones were identified by sequencing pre-transplant mixed lymphocyte reaction products and comparing these products with unstimulated pre-transplant donor and recipient T cells. A cohort of fewer than 25 intestinal transplant recipients, including one retransplant, was enrolled, and a few patients lacking pretransplant specimens were excluded. A peak of at least 4% donor T cells among recipient peripheral blood mononuclear cells was the definition used for donor T cell macrochimerism. Rather than going through the commercial service, samples from a few later patients were sequenced in-house on an Illumina MiSeq and processed with MiXCR. Study-wide conclusions, independent of this receptor: Conclusions were limited by the relatively low number and heterogeneity of intestinal transplant patients. GvH clones were found in recipient bone marrow, and some of the GvH clones appeared earlier in ileal mucosa or blood, which is consistent with an intestinal mucosal origin. Early after transplant, peak levels of circulating GvH clones were found to be associated with declines in HvG clones. High GvH to HvG T cell clonal ratios were observed in the allografts of patients with donor T cell macrochimerism.

In the first month after transplant, blood samples were collected up to 4 times, and after that at least monthly when available. The trim is 6 bases for V and 1 base for J, with a gap of 16 bases between the germline ends. The germline V gene sets CDR1 to WSHSY and CDR2 to SAAADI. The CDR3 contains 15 residues, cysteine and phenylalanine counted. Kept here is only the CDR3 DNA, which spans 45 bases and is read in frame from base 1. The chain links TRBV10-2 with TRBJ2-7; the best D guess is TRBD2, with 5 bases matching. The sequence derives from a human patient who received an intestinal transplant, so some T cells may come from the graft donor. The starting material was PBMCs, obtained about 440 days after intestinal transplant. The CDR3 protein is CASREPRSGSYEQYF. The nucleotide sequence is given as TGCGCCAGCAGGGAGCCACGGTCGGGATCCTACGAGCAGTACTTC.